This T cell receptor (beta chain) was recovered during a study of beta chain features in type 1 diabetes (dated by TCRdb to the late 2010s). With respect to the entire study: No differences in mean age, gender distribution, total cell number or subset yield were found between patients and healthy donors. A total of 100 million to 140 million sorted cells were examined across all samples, and the number of cells per subset was strongly correlated with RNA yield. In the study, recently diagnosed type 1 diabetes patients and matched healthy donors were compared on the TCRB repertoires of their sorted circulating CD4+ T cell subsets. Regulatory and stem cell-like memory subsets were isolated from only 8 patients and roughly 8 healthy donors, whereas naive and central memory subsets came from all 28 donors. Results the study describes overall, beyond this receptor: Patients with type 1 diabetes made fewer insertions and deleted more nucleotides at VDJ recombination sites, implying thymic rearrangement abnormalities. Naive, central memory and regulatory TCRB repertoires appeared to be more alike among patients than among healthy donors. In all four CD4+ subsets, TCRB CDR3 length was moderately but significantly shorter in type 1 diabetes patients. Because small numbers of individuals were included in the HLA sub-analyses, any influence of HLA type on TCRB rearrangement was left unresolved. Because cDNA was sequenced instead of genomic DNA, highly expressing activated cells could be over-represented, though the groups showed no difference in activation or CD3 levels. PCR might favor shorter templates, but patient and control samples were amplified and corrected together, so any skew would affect both groups equally.

From each donor, a single peripheral blood sample of 100 to 150 mL on average was drawn into heparinised tubes. Naive, central memory, regulatory and stem cell-like memory CD4+ T cells were sorted on a BD FACSAria II using a panel including CD45RO, CCR7, CD25, CD127, CD95 and CD27. A purity above 95% was achieved for all sorted populations. PBMCs were isolated immediately by Lymphoprep density gradient centrifugation and stained directly without culture. Samples were stained and sorted in pairs, with one healthy donor and one patient per experiment, so that batch effects were minimized. From cysteine to phenylalanine, the CDR3 is 16 amino acids long. Only the CDR3 portion is preserved as DNA: 48 bases, with reading frame beginning at the first base. Via the germline V gene, CDR1 is SGHAT and CDR2 FQNNGV. Trimming at the junction amounts to 5 bases on V and 7 bases on J, and the germline ends lie 21 bases apart.

A word on this clone: Its antigen is unknown. Per-base qualities were not stored, and no clone one base away is much larger.

The entire amount of isolated RNA was reverse transcribed using the High Capacity cDNA Reverse Transcription Kit, so the sequenced TCRB transcripts were expressed ones. Naive, central memory and regulatory T cell samples underwent deep immunoSEQ sequencing, averaging roughly 3.5 million total reads per sample. After sorted cells were lysed in RLT buffer, RNA was extracted with DNase-treated RNeasy Micro or Mini kits, with the choice depending on cell number. To prevent cross-contamination, every cell subset was processed on its own, while patient and healthy donor samples were processed together. Using the immunoSEQ multiplex PCR, TCRB sequences were amplified from cDNA into 87-bp fragments spanning the CDR3 region. The amplicons were sequenced using the Illumina HiSeq platform. The original methods were these. PCR bias was computationally corrected using synthetic template baselines, reads within Hamming distance 2 were collapsed, and singletons that could not be merged were discarded. Reads were aligned against IMGT so that V, D and J genes, CDR3 length and insertions or deletions at six rearrangement sites could be assigned. Within each subset, clonotype counts were normalized to sorted cell number, after which true diversity and Gini coefficients were computed with the tcR R package. The overlap coefficient, calculated on TCRB nucleotide sequences, was used to measure repertoire sharing. As a proxy for the pre-selection repertoire, out-of-frame TCRB sequences from naive cells were analyzed. The clones in this table, taken by TCRdb from immuneACCESS, are in-frame only. Not every clone is retained; where verified, under half of the shortfall comes from an unresolved V gene, and the cause of the rest is unknown. From that table come the V and J calls and clone size; the DNA was used to work out D and trimming. This sample has around 250,000 clones in its table, and over 11% of those were observed once. The ten top clones hold 0.019% of the sample.

The TCR originated in a man aged 30-40 years with type 1 diabetes. This receptor chain uses TRBV11-2 and TRBJ2-1; TRBD2 is a possible D gene, resting on 7 matching bases. The sequenced material came from naive CD4+ T cells from blood. The cell subset or site label of this sample denotes: true naive CD4+ T cells. The CDR3 protein sequence reads: CASSPRGAREINEQFF. The sequenced DNA: TGTGCCAGCAGCCCCCGGGGGGCGAGGGAGATAAATGAGCAGTTCTTC.